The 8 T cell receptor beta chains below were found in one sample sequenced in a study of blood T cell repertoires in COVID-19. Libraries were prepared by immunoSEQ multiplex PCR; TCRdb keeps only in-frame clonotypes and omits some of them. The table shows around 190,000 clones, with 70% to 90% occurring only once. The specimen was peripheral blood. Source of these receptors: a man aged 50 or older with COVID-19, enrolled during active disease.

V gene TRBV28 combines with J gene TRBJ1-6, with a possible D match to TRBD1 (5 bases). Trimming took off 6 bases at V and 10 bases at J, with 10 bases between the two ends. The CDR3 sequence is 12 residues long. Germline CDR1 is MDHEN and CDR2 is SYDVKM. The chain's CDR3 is CASRLGGSPLHF. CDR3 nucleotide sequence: TGTGCCAGCAGACTCGGGGGATCACCCCTCCACTTT.

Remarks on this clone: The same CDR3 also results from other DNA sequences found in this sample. The CDR3 protein is CASSSSGSSYEQYF. The CDR3 nucleotides are TGTGCCAGCAGCTCTAGCGGGAGCTCCTACGAGCAGTACTTC. The rearrangement links TRBV7-9 to TRBJ2-7, with 10 positions matching TRBD2. The CDR3 length is 14 residues. V lost 4 bases and J lost 0; bases outside the gene matches: 0. Germline CDR1 and CDR2: SEHNR and FQNEAQ (reference sequence).

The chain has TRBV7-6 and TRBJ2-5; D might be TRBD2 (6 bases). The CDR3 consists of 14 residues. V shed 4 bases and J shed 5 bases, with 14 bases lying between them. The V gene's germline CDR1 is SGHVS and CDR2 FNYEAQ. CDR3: CASSSRDFGETQYF. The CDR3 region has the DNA TGTGCCAGCAGCTCACGGGACTTCGGGGAGACCCAGTACTTC. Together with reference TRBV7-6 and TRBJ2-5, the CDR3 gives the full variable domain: GAGVSQSPRYKVTKRGQDVALRCDPISGHVSLYWYRQALGQGPEFLTYFNYEAQQDKSGLPNDRFSAERPEGSISTLTIQRTEQRDSAMYRCASSSRDFGETQYFGPGTRLLVL.

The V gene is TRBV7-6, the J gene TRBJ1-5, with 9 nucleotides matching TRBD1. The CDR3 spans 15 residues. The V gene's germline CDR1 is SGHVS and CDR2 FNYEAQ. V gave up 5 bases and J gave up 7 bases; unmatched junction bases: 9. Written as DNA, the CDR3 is TGTGCCAGCAGCCCCAACAGGGGGCTCTTCCAGCCCCAGCATTTT. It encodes CASSPNRGLFQPQHF.

CDR3 bases: TGCGCCAGCAGCCAGTCCGGGACTGTGCCGACCCAGTACTTC. Amino acid sequence: CASSQSGTVPTQYF. The V call is TRBV4-1, the J call TRBJ2-5; TRBD2 might be the D (6 bases). From germline, CDR1 is MGHRA and CDR2 YSYEKL. The CDR3 length is 14 residues. Trimming removed 3 bases from V and 7 bases from J, with 15 bases in between.

The CDR3 spells CASSLSGLANEQFF. In nucleotides, the CDR3 is TGTGCCAGCAGCCTTTCGGGACTAGCCAATGAGCAGTTCTTC. This chain uses TRBV4-2 with TRBJ2-1, with 9 bases lining up with TRBD2. CDR1 LGHNA and CDR2 YNFKEQ come from the germline V gene. This CDR3 comprises 14 residues. The V gene end was trimmed by 4 bases and the J gene end by 6 bases; junction bases not matched to a gene: 4.

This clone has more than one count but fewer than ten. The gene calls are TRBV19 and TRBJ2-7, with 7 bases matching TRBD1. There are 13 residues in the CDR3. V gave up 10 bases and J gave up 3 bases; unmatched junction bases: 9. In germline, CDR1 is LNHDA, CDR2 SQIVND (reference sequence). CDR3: CATSRDRNYEQYF. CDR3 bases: TGTGCCACCTCCCGGGACAGAAACTACGAGCAGTACTTC.

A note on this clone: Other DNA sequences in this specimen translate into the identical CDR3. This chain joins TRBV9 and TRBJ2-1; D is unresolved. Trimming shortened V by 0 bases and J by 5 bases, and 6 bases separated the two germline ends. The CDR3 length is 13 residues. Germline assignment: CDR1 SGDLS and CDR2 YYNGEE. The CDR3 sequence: CASSVDRDNEQFF. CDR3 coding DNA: TGTGCCAGCAGCGTAGACCGGGACAATGAGCAGTTCTTC.